Below, 12 T cell receptor beta chains from the same sample are listed, as sequenced in a study of regulatory T cells in long-lasting Graves disease. Construction of the TCR beta libraries employed iRepertoire HTBI primers in conjunction with Arm-PCR of CDR3 regions. TCRdb reanalysed the multiplex PCR reads using MiXCR and keeps one entry per CDR3 protein. The sample shows fewer than 400,000 distinct CDR3 sequences, roughly 20% of them seen only once. The time point denotes: persistent/refractory GD, antithyroid drugs over 5 years with positive TRAb. Making the TCR library involved RNA that had been extracted from PBMCs. The sequenced sample was peripheral blood mononuclear cells (PBMCs), obtained when the disease was refractory, from a patient treated with antithyroid drugs. The receptors derive from a female donor with Graves disease.

This clonotype was seen at least ten times. The chain combines TRBV7-3 with TRBJ2-7; D remains unclear. CDR3 size: 13 residues. V dropped 5 bases and J dropped 6 bases, with 14 bases sitting between them. Looked up from germline, CDR1 is SGHTA and CDR2 is FQGTGA. The CDR3 reads CASSNTGVGEQYF. The CDR3 DNA reads TGTGCCAGCAGCAATACCGGCGTCGGCGAGCAGTACTTC.

This clonotype was counted only a few times. The rearrangement links TRBV20-1 to TRBJ2-5, with D maybe TRBD1 (5 bases). This CDR3 has 16 amino acids. CDR1 is DFQATT, CDR2 SNEGSKA, per germline (reference sequence). Trimming removed 2 bases at V and 1 base at J, with 17 bases between. CDR3 nucleotides: TGCAGTGCTAGACCCCCCCCCACAGGTACCCAAGAGACCCAGTACTTC. Translated, it gives CSARPPPTGTQETQYF.

The table lists this clonotype with many counts. The chain has TRBV12-3 or TRBV12-4 and TRBJ2-7; 8 nucleotides agree with TRBD1. V trimming: 4 bases; J trimming: 5 bases; junction bases outside the gene matches: 4. This CDR3 contains 13 residues. CDR3 sequence (DNA): TGTGCCAGCAGTTGGACAGGGTCTAACGAGCAGTACTTC. This translates into CASSWTGSNEQYF.

The chain carries TRBV5-1 and TRBJ1-1, with D possibly being TRBD1 (5 bases). With 6 bases removed from V and 1 base from J, the gap between germline ends came to 13 bases. The CDR3 loop spans 14 amino acids. The germline V gene has CDR1 SGHRS and CDR2 YFSETQ. The CDR3, as DNA: TGCGCCAGCACCCTTTGGGGGGGGAACACTGAAGCTTTCTTT. It yields the protein CASTLWGGNTEAFF. Complete variable domain (other parts from reference TRBV5-1 and TRBJ1-1): KAGVTQTPRYLIKTRGQQVTLSCSPISGHRSVSWYQQTPGQGLQFLFEYFSETQRNKGNFPGRFSGRQFSNSRSEMNVSTLELGDSALYLCASTLWGGNTEAFFGQGTRLTVV.

This clonotype came up many times. The rearrangement uses TRBV20-1 and TRBJ1-6; TRBD1 aligns across 9 bases. Germline trimming cut 6 bases from V and 8 bases from J; bases unmatched to any gene: 2. CDR3 length: 12 amino acids. Germline-derived CDR1 and CDR2 are DFQATT and SNEGSKA (reference sequence). DNA of the CDR3: TGCAGTGCGGGGGACAGGGATTCACCCCTCCACTTT. Its translation: CSAGDRDSPLHF.

The rearrangement links TRBV15 to TRBJ1-1; D is unclear. Germline-derived CDR1 and CDR2 are LNHNV and YYDKDF (reference sequence). This CDR3 contains 14 residues. V lost 5 bases, J lost 1 base, and 11 bases lay in between. The CDR3 DNA reads as TGTGCCACCAGCCCCTCGGCCGGGAACACTGAAGCTTTCTTT. This codes for CATSPSAGNTEAFF. The full variable domain, with the rest looked up from reference TRBV15 and TRBJ1-1, is DAMVIQNPRYQVTQFGKPVTLSCSQTLNHNVMYWYQQKSSQAPKLLFHYYDKDFNNEADTPDNFQSRRPNTSFCFLDIRSPGLGDTAMYLCATSPSAGNTEAFFGQGTRLTVV.

This clonotype appeared once. With a much larger clone just one base away, this may be a read error. This chain uses TRBV3-1 with TRBJ1-2, with D possibly TRBD1 on 6 matching bases. The CDR3 totals 14 residues. Looked up from germline, CDR1 is LGHDT and CDR2 is YNNKEL (reference sequence). CDR3: CASSQALGANGCTF. CDR3 sequence (DNA): TGTGCCAGCAGCCAAGCGCTGGGGGCAAATGGCTGCACCTTC. The complete variable domain, with remaining parts taken from reference TRBV3-1 and TRBJ1-2, reads DTAVSQTPKYLVTQMGNDKSIKCEQNLGHDTMYWYKQDSKKFLKIMFSYNNKELIINETVPNRFSPKSPDKAHLNLHINSLELGDSAVYFCASSQALGANGCTFGSGTRLTVV.

This clonotype was counted at least ten times. This chain links TRBV7-2 with TRBJ2-7; D call uncertain. Trimming took 0 bases from V and 6 from J, leaving 15 bases between them. The CDR3 totals 15 residues. Germline values: CDR1 SGHTA, CDR2 FQGNSA. The DNA of the CDR3 is TGTGCCAGCAGCTTAGCGCTGTCCTCTTGGGGCGAGCAGTACTTC. Encoded protein: CASSLALSSWGEQYF.

This clonotype has ten or more counts. The J gene is TRBJ2-7, the V gene TRBV6-5; D is perhaps TRBD1 (5 bases). V was pared by 2 bases and J by 0 bases, with 11 bases between. Germline V gene sequence: CDR1 MNHEY, CDR2 SVGAGI. CDR3 length: 15 residues. CDR3 in amino acids: CASSYTTGNSYEQYF. In DNA form, the CDR3 reads TGTGCCAGCAGTTACACCACAGGAAACTCCTACGAGCAGTACTTC.

In this sample, this clonotype turned up a few times. The chain couples TRBV7-2 to TRBJ2-2, with D possibly being TRBD2 (5 bases). Germline CDR1 is SGHTA and CDR2 is FQGNSA. There are 13 residues in the CDR3. V was trimmed by 5 bases and J by 5 bases, leaving 9 bases between them. CDR3 nucleotide sequence: TGTGCCAGCAGCCTACTAGTAACCGGGGAGCTGTTTTTT. As protein: CASSLLVTGELFF.

This chain links TRBV7-9 with TRBJ2-7; weak D call: TRBD2 (6 bases). The V end was cut by 5 bases, the J end by 2 bases, with 13 bases between. Germline V gene lookup returns CDR1 SEHNR and CDR2 FQNEAQ (reference sequence). The CDR3 extends over 14 amino acids. CDR3 bases: TGTGCCAGCAGCCGGGAAATAGCGGCCTACGAGCAGTACTTC. It is translated as CASSREIAAYEQYF. Using reference TRBV7-9 and TRBJ2-7 for the parts outside the CDR3, the full variable domain is DTGVSQNPRHKITKRGQNVTFRCDPISEHNRLYWYRQTLGQGPEFLTYFQNEAQLEKSRLLSDRFSAERPKGSFSTLEIQRTEQGDSAMYLCASSREIAAYEQYFGPGTRLTVT.

The rearrangement joins TRBV7-6 to TRBJ2-7, with a possible D match to TRBD1 (6 bases). V was trimmed by 1 base and J by 5 bases, leaving 21 bases between them. There are 17 residues in the CDR3. CDR1 and CDR2 from the germline V gene are SGHVS and FNYEAQ. For the CDR3, the DNA is TGTGCCAGCAGCTTAGGGGGGCCTGGGGGCCTCTTGGACGAGCAGTACTTC. Translation gives CASSLGGPGGLLDEQYF.